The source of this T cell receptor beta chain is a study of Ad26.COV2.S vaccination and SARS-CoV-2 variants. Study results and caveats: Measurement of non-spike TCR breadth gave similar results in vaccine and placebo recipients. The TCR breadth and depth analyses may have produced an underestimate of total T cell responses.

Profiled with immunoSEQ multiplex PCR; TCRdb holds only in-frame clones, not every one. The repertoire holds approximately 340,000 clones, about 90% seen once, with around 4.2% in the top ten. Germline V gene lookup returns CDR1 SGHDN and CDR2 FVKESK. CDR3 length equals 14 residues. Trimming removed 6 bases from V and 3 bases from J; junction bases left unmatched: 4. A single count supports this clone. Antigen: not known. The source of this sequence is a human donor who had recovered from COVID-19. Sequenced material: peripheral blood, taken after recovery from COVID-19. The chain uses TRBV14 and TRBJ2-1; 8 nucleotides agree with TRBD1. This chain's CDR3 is CASSYRGFYNEQFF. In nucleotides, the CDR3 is TGTGCCAGCAGTTACAGGGGGTTCTACAATGAGCAGTTCTTC.